These 27 T cell receptor beta chains originate from one sample sequenced in a study of CD8+ T cells in alopecia areata. Reverse transcription of extracted RNA yielded cDNA, which provided the sequencing template. The protocol was immunoSEQ multiplex PCR, while the TCRdb copy is restricted to in-frame clones and leaves out a portion. This sample has just over 150,000 clones, with approximately 53% found just once. The specimen comprised CD8+ T cells sorted from blood, sampled at week 0. All receptors derive from a human donor with alopecia areata.

This chain joins TRBV7-9 and TRBJ1-5, with a weak D call TRBD1 (5 bases). This CDR3 comprises 12 residues. Germline values: CDR1 SEHNR, CDR2 FQNEAQ (reference sequence). V lost 4 bases and J 5 bases, leaving 6 bases between the germline ends. The CDR3 bases are TGTGCCAGCAGCTCGGGGGATCAGCCCCAGCATTTT. Its translation is CASSSGDQPQHF.

The chain joins TRBV5-1 to TRBJ2-7, with 9 bases lining up with TRBD1. The CDR3 runs to 15 residues. Trimming took 2 bases from V and 5 from J; bases not matched to a gene: 8. Germline CDR1 SGHRS, CDR2 YFSETQ. The CDR3 DNA reads as TGCGCCAGCAGCTTCCGGGACAGGGAGAACGACGAGCAGTACTTC. Protein: CASSFRDRENDEQYF.

In its sample, this clone was seen a few times. The rearrangement joins TRBV15 to TRBJ2-2; D uncertain. Germline V gene sequence: CDR1 LNHNV, CDR2 YYDKDF (reference sequence). The CDR3 runs 12 residues. V was pared by 2 bases and J by 4 bases, with 2 bases between. The CDR3 spells CATSRPTGELFF. The CDR3, as DNA: TGTGCCACCAGCAGACCCACCGGGGAGCTGTTTTTT.

The chain recombines TRBV4-3 with TRBJ1-2, with D perhaps matching TRBD1 (5 bases). CDR3 length equals 15 residues. The germline CDR1 and CDR2 sequences are LGHNA and YSLEER. V was pared by 0 bases and J by 5 bases, with 13 bases between. CDR3 sequence (DNA): TGCGCCAGCAGCCAAGACCCCGGGACCACTTATGGCTACACCTTC. This translates into CASSQDPGTTYGYTF.

This chain joins TRBV7-2 and TRBJ2-2; no definite D call. This CDR3 spans 14 amino acids. Germline-derived CDR1 and CDR2 are SGHTA and FQGNSA. The ends were cut back, 2 bases at V and 8 bases at J, with 12 bases in the middle. The CDR3 DNA reads TGTGCCAGCAGCTTATCCCCCCCCAGTGGGGAGCTGTTTTTT. Amino acid sequence: CASSLSPPSGELFF.

This clone was recorded only once. V and J are TRBV30 and TRBJ1-1; 7 nucleotides agree with TRBD1. V was clipped by 1 base and J by 7 bases; unmatched bases: 6. CDR3 length: 13 amino acids. The V gene's germline CDR1 is GTSNPN and CDR2 SVGIG (reference sequence). This chain's CDR3 is CAWSETGVFEAFF. In DNA form, the CDR3 reads TGTGCCTGGAGTGAAACAGGGGTTTTTGAAGCTTTCTTT.

About this clone itself: Different DNA sequences within this sample yield the same CDR3. V usage is TRBV29-1 and J usage is TRBJ1-1; tentative D call: TRBD1 (5 bases). The germline gives CDR1 SQVTM, CDR2 ANQGSEA. The CDR3 consists of 11 residues. The V and J ends lost 3 bases and 5 bases respectively, with 7 bases between them. CDR3 in DNA: TGCAGCGTTGATGAGGGGACTGAAGCTTTCTTT. It translates to CSVDEGTEAFF.

This clone occurred once. This chain joins TRBV5-6 and TRBJ1-3, with 8 nucleotides matching TRBD1. J was trimmed by 4 bases and V by 0 bases; bases with no gene match: 9. The CDR3 contains 17 residues. Germline V lookup: CDR1 SGHDT, CDR2 YYEEEE. The CDR3 DNA reads as TGTGCCAGCAGCTTGGATTTCAGGGGGCAATCCGGAAACACCATATATTTT. Translated, it gives CASSLDFRGQSGNTIYF.

This chain links TRBV5-1 with TRBJ2-1; D is uncertain. CDR1 and CDR2 (germline): SGHRS, YFSETQ. The CDR3 totals 11 residues. Trimming took off 0 bases at V and 10 bases at J, with 5 bases between the two ends. The CDR3 sequence is CASSLGGEQFF. The CDR3 DNA follows: TGCGCCAGCAGCTTGGGAGGCGAGCAGTTCTTC. Variable domain in full (rest from reference TRBV5-1 and TRBJ2-1): KAGVTQTPRYLIKTRGQQVTLSCSPISGHRSVSWYQQTPGQGLQFLFEYFSETQRNKGNFPGRFSGRQFSNSRSEMNVSTLELGDSALYLCASSLGGEQFFGPGTRLTVL.

This chain joins TRBV7-3 and TRBJ1-1; D is unclear. The CDR3 spans 13 residues. From germline, CDR1 is SGHTA and CDR2 FQGTGA. Trimming shortened V by 5 bases and J by 7 bases, and 14 bases separated the two germline ends. CDR3 residues: CASSTAGPVEAFF. The CDR3 DNA follows: TGTGCCAGCAGCACAGCCGGTCCAGTTGAAGCTTTCTTT.

The chain uses TRBV29-1 and TRBJ1-2; TRBD1 might be the D (5 bases). Between the trimmed V and J ends, which lost 4 bases and 3 bases, there was a span of 12 bases. Germline-derived CDR1 and CDR2 are SQVTM and ANQGSEA. This CDR3 is 13 amino acids long. CDR3 nucleotide sequence: TGCAGCGTTGTTGGGGGTTCGGACTATGGCTACACCTTC. Its protein is CSVVGGSDYGYTF.

The CDR3 spells CASSDRQGATTDTQYF. CDR3 nucleotide sequence: TGTGCCAGCAGTGACAGACAGGGAGCCACCACAGATACGCAGTATTTT. The chain is built from TRBV6-1 and TRBJ2-3; 7 bases are shared with TRBD1. Germline loops: CDR1 MNHNS, CDR2 SASEGT. Trimming removed 3 bases from V and 2 bases from J; junction bases left unmatched: 8. CDR3 length equals 16 residues.

The sample holds many counts of this clone. The chain links TRBV9 to TRBJ2-1; possibly TRBD1 for D (6 bases). V lost 4 bases to trimming and J lost 8 bases, with 22 bases between them. The CDR3 spans 16 residues. The V gene's germline CDR1 is SGDLS and CDR2 YYNGEE. CDR3 in DNA: TGTGCCAGCAGCACCTTAGACAGGCCCCTGAACGATGAGCAGTTCTTC. It yields the protein CASSTLDRPLNDEQFF. The full variable domain, completed using reference TRBV9 and TRBJ2-1, is DSGVTQTPKHLITATGQRVTLRCSPRSGDLSVYWYQQSLDQGLQFLIQYYNGEERAKGNILERFSAQQFPDLHSELNLSSLELGDSALYFCASSTLDRPLNDEQFFGPGTRLTVL.

This clone has only a few counts. This chain connects TRBV4-3 to TRBJ2-5; a possible D gene is TRBD1 (6 bases). Germline CDR1 LGHNA, CDR2 YSLEER. The CDR3 runs to 15 residues. Trimming left V 8 bases short and J 1 base short, with 17 bases between. The CDR3 nucleotides read TGCGCCAGCGGAGTCGGGACGGACAGCCAAGAGACCCAGTACTTC. Amino acid sequence: CASGVGTDSQETQYF.

The chain combines TRBV25-1 with TRBJ1-1, with 10 positions matching TRBD1. The CDR3 spans 11 residues. Germline V gene sequence: CDR1 MGHDK, CDR2 SYGVNS. The V gene end was trimmed by 4 bases and the J gene end by 10 bases; junction bases not matched to a gene: 0. CDR3 loop: CASSGDRGAFF. In DNA form, the CDR3 reads TGTGCCAGCAGTGGGGACAGGGGAGCTTTCTTT.

The gene calls are TRBV29-1 and TRBJ2-7; maybe TRBD1 (5 bases). Trimming cost V 2 bases and J 4 bases, with 12 bases left between them. This CDR3 has 13 residues. Germline lookup yields CDR1 SQVTM and CDR2 ANQGSEA. CDR3 residues: CSVEKGLGYEQYF. CDR3 nucleotide sequence: TGCAGCGTTGAAAAGGGGTTGGGGTACGAGCAGTACTTC.

This clone has more than one count but fewer than ten. The chain combines TRBV29-1 with TRBJ2-7, with D possibly being TRBD1 or TRBD2 (5 bases each). With 6 bases removed from V and 4 bases from J, the gap between germline ends came to 16 bases. The CDR3 is 13 residues long. The germline V gene encodes CDR1 SQVTM and CDR2 ANQGSEA. The CDR3 spells CSVTLRGRYEQYF. The DNA for the CDR3 is TGCAGCGTGACACTCCGGGGCCGATACGAGCAGTACTTC.

CDR3 residues: CASSEGTGGNEQFF. For the CDR3, the DNA is TGTGCCAGCAGTGAGGGGACAGGGGGCAATGAGCAGTTCTTC. This chain joins TRBV2 and TRBJ2-1; 11 bases align to TRBD1. CDR1 SNHLY and CDR2 FYNNEI come from the germline V gene. CDR3 length: 14 residues. Trimming took 3 bases from V and 6 from J; bases not matched to a gene: 1.

This clone was seen ten or more times. The rearrangement joins TRBV10-1 to TRBJ2-1, with TRBD1 as a possible D gene (6 bases). The V end lost 3 bases, the J end lost 2 bases, and 11 bases lay between the germline ends. The V gene's germline CDR1 is WNHNN and CDR2 SYGVQD (reference sequence). The CDR3 is 15 residues long. CDR3 nucleotides: TGCGCCAGCAGTGAAAAGGGGGAAGCCTACAATGAGCAGTTCTTC. Translating it yields CASSEKGEAYNEQFF.

This clone was picked up a small number of times. This chain connects TRBV29-1 to TRBJ2-2; the D gene could be TRBD1 or TRBD2 (5 bases each). V gave up 0 bases and J gave up 9 bases, with 14 bases separating them. The CDR3 is 14 residues long. CDR1 SQVTM and CDR2 ANQGSEA come from the germline V gene. As DNA, the CDR3 is TGCAGCGTTGAAGAAGAGGGTAGGGGCCGGGAGCTGTTTTTT. Translation: CSVEEEGRGRELFF.

Worth noting for this clone: The junction departs from the called germline gene at one end, perhaps through a read error. This chain joins TRBV9 and TRBJ1-2, with D unresolved. In germline, CDR1 is SGDLS, CDR2 YYNGEE. There are 13 residues in the CDR3. CDR3 nucleotides: TGCGCCAGCAGCCAATCGAACAGCTATGGCTACACCTTC. Translating it yields CASSQSNSYGYTF.

The gene calls are TRBV4-3 and TRBJ1-1, with D possibly TRBD1 on 6 matching bases. Germline V gives CDR1 LGHNA, CDR2 YSLEER. V lost 0 bases to trimming and J lost 1 base, with 9 bases between them. CDR3 size: 15 residues. The CDR3 DNA reads as TGCGCCAGCAGCCAAGATCAGGGACAGAACACTGAAGCTTTCTTT. Protein product: CASSQDQGQNTEAFF.

This clone was seen more than once but under ten times. CDR3 coding DNA: TGCAGCGTTGGGAGGGACGTCCGGGCTGAAGCTTTCTTT. Residues: CSVGRDVRAEAFF. The V gene is TRBV29-1, the J gene TRBJ1-1; maybe TRBD1 (5 bases). Germline assignment: CDR1 SQVTM and CDR2 ANQGSEA. This CDR3 has 13 residues. V lost 4 bases and J 6 bases, leaving 15 bases between the germline ends.

The V gene is TRBV7-2, the J gene TRBJ2-7; 8 nucleotides line up with TRBD1. Germline V lookup: CDR1 SGHTA, CDR2 FQGNSA. There are 15 residues in the CDR3. Trimming removed 1 base from V and 5 bases from J; junction bases left unmatched: 7. The CDR3 DNA reads TGTGCCAGCAGCTTAGGGACAGGGAGTAGCAACGAGCAGTACTTC. Protein sequence: CASSLGTGSSNEQYF. Looking up the rest from reference TRBV7-2 and TRBJ2-7 gives the full variable domain: GAGVSQSPSNKVTEKGKDVELRCDPISGHTALYWYRQSLGQGLEFLIYFQGNSAPDKSGLPSDRFSAERTGGSVSTLTIQRTQQEDSAVYLCASSLGTGSSNEQYFGPGTRLTVT.

The chain combines TRBV19 with TRBJ1-1; D unclear. The germline CDR1 and CDR2 sequences are LNHDA and SQIVND (reference sequence). Trimming shortened V by 3 bases and J by 1 base, and 9 bases separated the two germline ends. The CDR3 extends over 14 amino acids. DNA of the CDR3: TGTGCCAGTAGTATCAGCGGGAAGAACACTGAAGCTTTCTTT. It translates to CASSISGKNTEAFF. The entire variable domain, with the rest obtained from reference TRBV19 and TRBJ1-1, is as follows: DGGITQSPKYLFRKEGQNVTLSCEQNLNHDAMYWYRQDPGQGLRLIYYSQIVNDFQKGDIAEGYSVSREKKESFPLTVTSAQKNPTAFYLCASSISGKNTEAFFGQGTRLTVV.

This clone occurred a few times. The CDR3 DNA follows: TGCGCCAGCAGCCAAGAAAGGAGGGTCACAGATACGCAGTATTTT. Encoded protein: CASSQERRVTDTQYF. The chain is built from TRBV4-3 and TRBJ2-3; D might be TRBD2 (6 bases). Per the germline V gene, CDR1 is LGHNA and CDR2 is YSLEER. There are 15 residues in the CDR3. Trimming left V 0 bases short and J 2 bases short, with 9 bases between.

The chain combines TRBV27 with TRBJ1-5; TRBD1 matches at 7 bases. Germline lookup yields CDR1 MNHEY and CDR2 SMNVEV (reference sequence). This CDR3 region has 16 residues. Losses at the gene ends were 0 bases for V and 0 bases for J; bases not matched to a gene: 2. The CDR3 region has the DNA TGTGCCAGCAGTTTATCTGCAGGGGGTAGCAATCAGCCCCAGCATTTT. It codes for CASSLSAGGSNQPQHF.